Sequencing of this TCR beta chain was carried out in a study of naive and memory T cell subsets. The beta constant-region primer was an equimolar mix of two oligonucleotides covering TRBC1 and TRBC2. Nested alpha and beta constant-region primers with the SP2 primer drove four PCR rounds on ligated cDNA. Ligation attached a single-stranded oligonucleotide with a 12-nucleotide UMI and the SP2 primer to the cDNA 3' end. Each CDR3 protein is one row after TCRdb ran MiXCR on the UMI-ligation and nested PCR reads. The table has around 890 distinct CDR3 sequences, 14% seen once. Separate alpha and beta amplification began at the second PCR step. In regard to this clonotype: The antigen is unknown.

Study results and caveats: TCR counts from RNA may reflect activation-linked expression changes. Over 85% of naive TCR sequences appeared only once, unlike memory subsets.

Trimming removed 2 bases from V and 0 bases from J, with 14 bases in between. Germline-derived CDR1 and CDR2 are ENHRY and SYGVKD. This CDR3 contains 17 residues. The TCR was taken from a human donor in good health. The chain joins TRBV10-3 to TRBJ2-1; tentative D call: TRBD1 (6 bases). The specimen sequenced was CD8+ TEMRA cells from blood. Stated subset: effector memory re-expressing CD45RA, CD45RA+ CD27-. The chain's CDR3 is CAISETRDISSYNEQFF. CDR3 sequence (DNA): TGTGCCATCAGTGAGACACGGGACATTAGCTCCTACAATGAGCAGTTCTTC.